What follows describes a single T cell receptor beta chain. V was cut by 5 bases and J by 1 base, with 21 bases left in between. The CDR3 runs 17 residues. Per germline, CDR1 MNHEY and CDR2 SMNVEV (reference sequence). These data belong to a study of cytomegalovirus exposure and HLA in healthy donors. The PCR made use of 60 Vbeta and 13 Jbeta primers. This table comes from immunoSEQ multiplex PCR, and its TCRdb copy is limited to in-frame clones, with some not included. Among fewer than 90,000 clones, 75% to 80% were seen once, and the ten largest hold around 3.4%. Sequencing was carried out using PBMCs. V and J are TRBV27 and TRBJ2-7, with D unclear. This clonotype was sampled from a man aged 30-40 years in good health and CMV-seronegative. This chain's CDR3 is CASSLTRPAADSYEQYF. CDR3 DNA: TGTGCCAGCAGTCTCACTCGACCCGCGGCGGATTCCTACGAGCAGTACTTC.